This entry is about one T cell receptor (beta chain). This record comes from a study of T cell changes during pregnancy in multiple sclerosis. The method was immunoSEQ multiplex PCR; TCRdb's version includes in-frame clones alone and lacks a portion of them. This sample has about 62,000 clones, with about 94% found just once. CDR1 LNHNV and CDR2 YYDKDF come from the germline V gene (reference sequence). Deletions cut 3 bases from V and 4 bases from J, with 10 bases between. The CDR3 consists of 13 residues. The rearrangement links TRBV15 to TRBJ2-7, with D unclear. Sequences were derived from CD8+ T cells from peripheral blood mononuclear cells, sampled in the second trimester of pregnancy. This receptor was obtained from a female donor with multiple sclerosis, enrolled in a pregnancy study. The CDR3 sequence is CATSSSTLYEQYF. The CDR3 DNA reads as TGTGCCACCAGCAGTTCCACTCTATACGAGCAGTACTTC.